The clone carrying this TCR beta chain has more than one count but fewer than ten. This specimen belongs to a study of blood T cell repertoires in COVID-19. Across the whole study: The United States, Italy and Spain provided the acute and convalescent COVID-19 samples. PBMCs, B-cell-depleted T cells, or T cells were the source of the cDNA or gDNA that made up the material.

Germline V lookup: CDR1 LNHDA, CDR2 SQIVND (reference sequence). The length of the CDR3 is 15 residues. Trimming left V 6 bases short and J 4 bases short, with 16 bases between. Under the authors' procedure: Reference gene primer amplification gave estimated nucleated cell counts. The assay was immunoSEQ multiplex PCR, and TCRdb's table has in-frame clones only and misses some. V and J calls and clone size are copied from that table; D and trimming were computed from the DNA. The sample consists of about 130,000 clones, over 70% of them appearing once. The chain recombines TRBV19 with TRBJ1-5; D is perhaps TRBD1 (5 bases). What was sequenced was peripheral blood. This clonotype originated in a man aged 50 or older with active COVID-19. CDR3 residues: CASRISRVPNQPQHF. The DNA of the CDR3 is TGTGCCAGTAGGATATCCAGGGTACCGAATCAGCCCCAGCATTTT.